This T cell receptor (beta chain) came from a study of vaccination effects on CD4 cells after COVID-19. Concerning this clone itself: Its specificity is unknown.

Germline V CDR1 and CDR2: ENHRY, SYGVKD. The CDR3 sequence is 15 residues long. V trimming: 6 bases; J trimming: 4 bases; junction bases outside the gene matches: 9. Clones were sequenced by immunoSEQ multiplex PCR, and TCRdb holds only the in-frame ones, with some missing. The top ten hold 10% to 14% of the sample, which has around 41,000 clones, 70% to 80% seen once. Antigen-specific CD4+ T cells were expanded (with viral peptide pools) by the ViraFEST assay ahead of sequencing. Isolation of CD4+ T cells took place after 10 days of culture. Previously uninfected by SARS-CoV-2, the vaccine recipients also showed negative nucleocapsid antibodies. Wells each received around 2.1 million PBMC, cultured with approximately 10 IU/ml IL-2 and about 10 ug/ml peptides.

The J gene is TRBJ1-2, the V gene TRBV10-3, with 9 bases identical to TRBD1. The receptor was derived from a human donor who received a COVID-19 vaccine. The sample in question was CD4+ T cells from PBMCs cultured with SARS-CoV-2 spike peptides, obtained before COVID-19 vaccination. The CDR3 reads CAIREQGAESYGYTF. CDR3 sequence (DNA): TGTGCCATCAGAGAACAGGGGGCCGAGTCCTATGGCTACACCTTC.